This TCR beta chain originates from a study of T cell changes during pregnancy in multiple sclerosis. Clones were read by immunoSEQ multiplex PCR, and TCRdb kept only the in-frame ones, dropping some. Of about 67,000 clones listed, about 88% are singletons. J lost 8 bases, V lost 5 bases, and 8 bases had no gene match. Germline V gene data show CDR1 as KGHSH and CDR2 as LQKENI. CDR3 size: 13 residues. The TCR originated in a female donor with multiple sclerosis, enrolled in a pregnancy study. The J gene is TRBJ1-2, the V gene TRBV18, with TRBD1 matching over 7 bases. Here the sequenced sample was peripheral blood, taken in the first trimester of pregnancy. The CDR3 sequence: CASSTDRVVGYTF. DNA for the CDR3: TGTGCCAGCTCAACAGACAGGGTTGTAGGCTACACCTTC.